The sequence of this TCR beta chain was determined in a study of response to subunit inactivated influenza vaccine. Study-level results: Few new T cells, the authors suggested, are recruited by each seasonal influenza vaccination.

The V gene's germline CDR1 is SGHRS and CDR2 YFSETQ. V dropped 3 bases and J dropped 0; count of bases not matched to a gene: 4. The CDR3 loop spans 15 amino acids. TCRdb re-called the RT-PCR reads through MiXCR, storing one row per CDR3 protein. The repertoire holds approximately 480,000 distinct CDR3 sequences, with approximately 11% as singletons. This clonotype was observed a few times. Its antigen is unidentified. This material consisted of PBMCs from blood, taken 40 to 50 days after vaccination. This clonotype was obtained from a man in his fifties or sixties who received an inactivated influenza vaccine. The rearrangement links TRBV5-1 to TRBJ2-7; 9 bases match TRBD1. CDR3 DNA: TGCGCCAGCAGCTACCGGACAGGGGCCTCCTACGAGCAGTACTTC. Protein sequence: CASSYRTGASYEQYF.